This is a list of T cell receptor beta chains from one sample in a study of CD8+ T cells in alopecia areata. The method was immunoSEQ multiplex PCR; TCRdb's version includes in-frame clones alone and lacks a portion of them. The sample shows 90,000 to 120,000 clones, around 83% of them seen only once. The source material was CD8+ T cells sorted from blood, sampled at week 24, from a patient treated with tofacitinib. The receptors were sampled from a human donor with alopecia areata. The CDR3 runs from the conserved cysteine through the conserved F or W. A D gene is named only where the DNA matches it firmly. Size is stated for part of the rows, as once, few or many counts, or as a class when the clone is expanded.

CDR3 length | D gene | clone size | J gene | V gene | CDR3 protein | CDR3 DNA
12 | TRBD2 | . | TRBJ2-7 | TRBV6-6 | CASNPGGDEQYF | TGTGCCAGCAACCCGGGAGGGGACGAGCAGTACTTC
15 | TRBD2 | . | TRBJ2-2 | TRBV27 | CASSTAGGADGELFF | TGTGCCAGCAGTACCGCGGGGGGCGCAGACGGGGAGCTGTTTTTT
19 | TRBD2 | . | TRBJ2-3 | TRBV2 | CASIGTSGARDSSTDTQYF | TGTGCCAGCATTGGGACTAGCGGGGCGAGGGACTCTAGCACAGATACGCAGTATTTT
14 | . | . | TRBJ2-7 | TRBV10-2 | CASSESWGPYEQYF | TGCGCCAGCAGTGAGTCTTGGGGCCCCTACGAGCAGTACTTC
15 | . | . | TRBJ2-1 | TRBV5-1 | CASSLNLQGRNEQFF | TGCGCCAGCAGCCTGAACCTTCAGGGACGCAATGAGCAGTTCTTC
17 | TRBD2 | . | TRBJ2-3 | TRBV27 | CASSSRLTSGSTDTQYF | TGTGCCAGCAGTTCTCGCCTGACTAGCGGGAGCACAGATACGCAGTATTTT
15 | . | few | TRBJ2-4 | TRBV5-1 | CASGLGSGPGDIQYF | TGCGCCAGCGGTTTGGGAAGTGGCCCCGGAGACATTCAGTACTTC
16 | TRBD2 | . | TRBJ2-1 | TRBV6-5 | CASSYSTSGGYNEQFF | TGTGCCAGCAGTTACTCGACTAGCGGGGGGTACAATGAGCAGTTCTTC
13 | . | . | TRBJ1-1 | TRBV6-6 | CASSVGVATEAFF | TGTGCCAGCAGTGTGGGGGTGGCGACTGAAGCTTTCTTT
14 | . | once | TRBJ2-7 | TRBV11-2 | CASLGDKGIHEQYF | TGTGCCAGCCTGGGTGATAAGGGGATCCACGAGCAGTACTTC
15 | . | . | TRBJ2-3 | TRBV13 | CASSLDGRGTDTQYF | TGTGCCAGCAGCTTAGACGGAAGAGGGACAGATACGCAGTATTTT
14 | . | . | TRBJ1-6 | TRBV6-9 | CASSRPEDNSPLHF | TGTGCCAGCAGTCGACCCGAGGATAATTCACCCCTCCACTTT
16 | TRBD2 | . | TRBJ2-1 | TRBV4-3 | CASSQASGGTYNEQFF | TGCGCCAGCAGCCAGGCTAGCGGGGGGACTTACAATGAGCAGTTCTTC
15 | TRBD1 | few | TRBJ2-7 | TRBV7-9 | CASTAGTGGTHEQYF | TGTGCCAGCACCGCCGGGACAGGGGGTACCCACGAGCAGTACTTC
14 | . | . | TRBJ2-3 | TRBV6-1 | CASSGGGPTDTQYF | TGTGCCAGCAGCGGAGGGGGCCCCACAGATACGCAGTATTTT
15 | . | . | TRBJ2-2 | TRBV21-1 | CASRPRTGGYRELFF | TGTGCCAGCCGCCCCAGGACGGGGGGGTACAGGGAGCTGTTTTTT
11 | . | . | TRBJ2-5 | TRBV6-6 | CASSYGETQYF | TGTGCCAGCAGTTACGGAGAGACCCAGTACTTC
15 | TRBD2 | . | TRBJ2-3 | TRBV2 | CASRALAGGSDTQYF | TGTGCCAGCAGAGCACTAGCGGGGGGCTCAGATACGCAGTATTTT
19 | TRBD2 | . | TRBJ2-3 | TRBV15 | CATSRDLGLGHENTDTQYF | TGTGCCACCAGCAGAGATCTGGGACTAGGACATGAGAACACAGATACGCAGTATTTT
11 | . | . | TRBJ1-2 | TRBV6-5 | CASGDKGGYTF | TGTGCCAGCGGAGATAAGGGGGGCTACACCTTC
18 | . | . | TRBJ1-4 | TRBV30 | CAWSAFPQHIPTNEKLFF | TGTGCCTGGAGCGCCTTCCCGCAGCATATACCAACTAATGAAAAACTGTTTTTT
11 | . | once | TRBJ2-3 | TRBV5-1 | CASRGVDTQYF | TGCGCCAGCAGGGGTGTAGATACGCAGTATTTT
13 | . | . | TRBJ2-2 | TRBV30 | CAWTQGRTGELFF | TGTGCCTGGACACAGGGACGCACCGGGGAGCTGTTTTTT
16 | TRBD1 | . | TRBJ2-7 | TRBV7-6 | CASSLGPKGAGDEQYF | TGTGCCAGCAGCTTAGGGCCGAAGGGGGCGGGCGACGAGCAGTACTTC
15 | TRBD1 | . | TRBJ2-2 | TRBV6-6 | CASSYGQGNTGELFF | TGTGCCAGCAGTTACGGACAGGGGAACACCGGGGAGCTGTTTTTT
18 | . | once | TRBJ2-1 | TRBV21-1 | CASTNNGPVDISGNEQFF | TGTGCCAGCACCAACAATGGACCGGTCGATATTTCCGGCAATGAGCAGTTCTTC
14 | TRBD1 | . | TRBJ1-5 | TRBV2 | CASSPTRGGQPQHF | TGTGCCAGCAGTCCCACCAGGGGGGGGCAGCCCCAGCATTTT
16 | TRBD2 | . | TRBJ2-1 | TRBV4-1 | CASSQDPGGAWNEQFF | TGCGCCAGCAGCCAAGATCCGGGGGGGGCATGGAATGAGCAGTTCTTC
15 | . | once | TRBJ1-2 | TRBV9 | CASSVVKTLDYGYTF | TGTGCCAGCAGCGTAGTCAAGACCCTCGACTATGGCTACACCTTC
14 | . | . | TRBJ1-1 | TRBV6-5 | CASSYGGGNTEAFF | TGTGCCAGCAGTTACGGGGGAGGGAACACTGAAGCTTTCTTT
16 | TRBD1 | . | TRBJ1-2 | TRBV7-9 | CASSAETGTANYGYTF | TGTGCCAGCAGCGCAGAAACCGGGACAGCTAACTATGGCTACACCTTC
15 | TRBD1 | . | TRBJ2-7 | TRBV27 | CASRLLGTGEGEQYF | TGTGCCAGCAGACTACTTGGGACAGGGGAAGGCGAGCAGTACTTC
14 | . | once | TRBJ1-1 | TRBV19 | CASMAGGGPREAFF | TGTGCCAGTATGGCTGGGGGGGGCCCCAGGGAAGCTTTCTTT
13 | . | . | TRBJ2-7 | TRBV5-4 | CASSFDSSYEQYF | TGTGCCAGCAGCTTCGACAGCTCCTACGAGCAGTACTTC
14 | . | . | TRBJ1-2 | TRBV14 | CASSLSGGGDGYTF | TGTGCCAGCAGCCTCTCGGGAGGGGGGGATGGCTACACCTTC
15 | TRBD1 | . | TRBJ2-1 | TRBV10-3 | CAIRGQGAKYNEQFF | TGTGCCATCAGGGGACAGGGGGCCAAATACAATGAGCAGTTCTTC
14 | . | . | TRBJ2-5 | TRBV6-5 | CASTRGPWEETQYF | TGTGCCAGCACCCGCGGACCCTGGGAAGAGACCCAGTACTTC
15 | TRBD1 | few | TRBJ2-7 | TRBV4-1 | CASSLEGQGTYEQYF | TGCGCCAGCAGCCTGGAGGGACAGGGAACCTACGAGCAGTACTTC
15 | . | once | TRBJ1-5 | TRBV7-2 | CASSLGQGSNQPQHF | TGTGCCAGCAGCTTAGGCCAGGGAAGCAATCAGCCCCAGCATTTT
13 | . | many | TRBJ2-7 | TRBV9 | CASSWDGEYEQYF | TGTGCCAGCAGCTGGGACGGAGAGTACGAGCAGTACTTC
15 | . | few | TRBJ2-7 | TRBV4-1 | CASSQDRGRSYEQYF | TGCGCCAGCAGCCAAGACAGGGGCCGGTCCTACGAGCAGTACTTC